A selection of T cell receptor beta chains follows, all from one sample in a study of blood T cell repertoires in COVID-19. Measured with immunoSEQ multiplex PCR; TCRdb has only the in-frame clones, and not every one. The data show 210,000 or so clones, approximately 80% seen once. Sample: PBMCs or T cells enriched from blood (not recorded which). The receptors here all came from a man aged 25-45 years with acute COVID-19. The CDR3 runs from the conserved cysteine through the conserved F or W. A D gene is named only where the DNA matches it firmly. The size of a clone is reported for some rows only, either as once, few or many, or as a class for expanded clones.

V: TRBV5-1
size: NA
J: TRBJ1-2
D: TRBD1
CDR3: CASSNGGGGGYGYTF
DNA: TGCGCCAGCAGCAACGGAGGAGGGGGCGGCTATGGCTACACCTTC

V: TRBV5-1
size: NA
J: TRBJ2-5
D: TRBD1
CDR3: CASGRTGDETQYF
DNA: TGCGCCAGTGGAAGGACAGGGGATGAGACCCAGTACTTC

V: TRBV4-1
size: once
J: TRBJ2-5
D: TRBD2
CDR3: CASSQVNSGGKRGGETQYF
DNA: TGCGCCAGCAGCCAGGTAAATAGCGGGGGTAAGCGAGGGGGAGAGACCCAGTACTTC

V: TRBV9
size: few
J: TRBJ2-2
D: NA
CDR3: CASSAARVSVTGELFF
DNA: TGTGCCAGCAGCGCGGCACGGGTGTCGGTCACCGGGGAGCTGTTTTTT

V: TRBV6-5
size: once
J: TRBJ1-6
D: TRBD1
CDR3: CASSYLGRGHSPLHF
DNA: TGTGCCAGCAGTTACCTGGGCAGGGGGCACTCACCCCTCCACTTT

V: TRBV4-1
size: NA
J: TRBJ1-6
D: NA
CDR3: CASSQSGGDISYNSPLHF
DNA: TGCGCCAGCAGCCAGAGCGGGGGAGATATCTCCTATAATTCACCCCTCCACTTT

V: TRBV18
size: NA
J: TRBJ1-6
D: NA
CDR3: CASSTGLSPLHF
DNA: TGTGCCAGCTCAACAGGGCTTTCACCCCTCCACTTT

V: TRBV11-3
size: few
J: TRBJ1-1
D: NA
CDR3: CASSLRQNTEAFF
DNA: TGTGCCAGCAGCTTGCGACAGAACACTGAAGCTTTCTTT

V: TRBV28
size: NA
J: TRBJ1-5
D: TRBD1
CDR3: CASTEGDRGRQPQHF
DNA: TGTGCCAGCACCGAAGGGGACAGGGGTCGGCAGCCCCAGCATTTT

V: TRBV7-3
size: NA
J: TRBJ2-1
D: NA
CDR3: CASSPSSGTHNEQFF
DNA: TGTGCCAGCAGCCCGAGTAGCGGCACCCACAATGAGCAGTTCTTC

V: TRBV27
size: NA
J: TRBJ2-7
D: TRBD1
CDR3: CASSSYGTAYEQYF
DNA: TGTGCCAGCAGTTCCTACGGGACAGCCTACGAGCAGTACTTC

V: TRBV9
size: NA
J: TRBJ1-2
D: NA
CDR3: CASSLLGGGGYGYTF
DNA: TGTGCCAGCAGCTTACTGGGGGGTGGCGGCTATGGCTACACCTTC

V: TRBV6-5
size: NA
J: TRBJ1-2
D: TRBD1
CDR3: CASSYAVGQLYGYTF
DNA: TGTGCCAGCAGTTACGCGGTGGGACAGCTCTATGGCTACACCTTC

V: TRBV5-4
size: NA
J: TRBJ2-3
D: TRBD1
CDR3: CASSPETGSDTQYF
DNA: TGTGCCAGCAGCCCAGAGACAGGGTCAGATACGCAGTATTTT

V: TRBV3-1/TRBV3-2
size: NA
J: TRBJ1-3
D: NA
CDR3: CASSIPGHLSGNTIYF
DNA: TGTGCCAGCAGCATACCGGGACATCTCTCTGGAAACACCATATATTTT

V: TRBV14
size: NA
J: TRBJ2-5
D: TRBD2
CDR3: CASSRTSGIETQYF
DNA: TGTGCCAGCAGTAGGACTAGCGGGATAGAGACCCAGTACTTC

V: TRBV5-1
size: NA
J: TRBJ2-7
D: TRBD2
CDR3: CASSLELAGGTYEQYF
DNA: TGCGCCAGCAGCTTGGAACTAGCGGGGGGCACCTACGAGCAGTACTTC

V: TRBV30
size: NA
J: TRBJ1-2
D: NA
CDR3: CACKQEYGYTF
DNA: TGTGCCTGTAAACAGGAATATGGCTACACCTTC

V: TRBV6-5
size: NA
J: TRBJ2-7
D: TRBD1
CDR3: CASSRGQAYEQYF
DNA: TGTGCCAGCAGTCGCGGACAGGCCTACGAGCAGTACTTC

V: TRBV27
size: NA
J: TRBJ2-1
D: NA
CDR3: CASRRGKGASNEQFF
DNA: TGTGCCAGCCGGAGAGGCAAAGGCGCATCCAATGAGCAGTTCTTC

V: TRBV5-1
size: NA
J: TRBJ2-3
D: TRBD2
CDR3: CASSTNRAGVITDTQYF
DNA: TGCGCCAGCAGCACGAACCGAGCGGGGGTGATCACAGATACGCAGTATTTT

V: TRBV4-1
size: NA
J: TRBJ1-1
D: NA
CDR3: CASSGRGILGTEAFF
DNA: TGCGCCAGCAGCGGCCGGGGGATATTGGGCACTGAAGCTTTCTTT

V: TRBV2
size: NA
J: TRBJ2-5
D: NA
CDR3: CASRYGETQYF
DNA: TGTGCCAGCAGATACGGGGAGACCCAGTACTTC

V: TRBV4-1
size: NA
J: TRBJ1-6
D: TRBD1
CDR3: CASSQGTGEIHPPLHF
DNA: TGCGCCAGCAGCCAAGGGACAGGGGAAATCCATCCACCCCTCCACTTT

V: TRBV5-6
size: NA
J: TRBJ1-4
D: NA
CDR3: CASSLNQGFYNEKLFF
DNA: TGTGCCAGCAGTTTAAACCAGGGGTTTTATAATGAAAAACTGTTTTTT

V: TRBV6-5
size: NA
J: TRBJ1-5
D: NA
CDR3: CASTEGGREPQHF
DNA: TGTGCCAGCACCGAAGGGGGAAGGGAGCCCCAGCATTTT

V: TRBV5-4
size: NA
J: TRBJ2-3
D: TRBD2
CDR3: CASSLAGGSTDTQYF
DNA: TGTGCCAGCAGCTTGGCGGGGGGAAGCACAGATACGCAGTATTTT

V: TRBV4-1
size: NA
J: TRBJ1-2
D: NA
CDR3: CASSQLGGREGYTF
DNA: TGCGCCAGCAGCCAGCTTGGAGGGAGGGAAGGCTACACCTTC

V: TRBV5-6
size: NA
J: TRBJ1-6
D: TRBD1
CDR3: CASRVDRGRRSPLHF
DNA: TGTGCCAGCAGGGTGGACAGGGGGCGCCGGTCACCCCTCCACTTT

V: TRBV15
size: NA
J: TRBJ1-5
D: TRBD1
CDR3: CATSGTGRDQPQHF
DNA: TGTGCCACCAGCGGGACAGGGAGAGATCAGCCCCAGCATTTT

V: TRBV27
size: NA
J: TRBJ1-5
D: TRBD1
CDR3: CASSLVTGAGQPQHF
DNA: TGTGCCAGCAGTTTAGTTACAGGGGCCGGTCAGCCCCAGCATTTT

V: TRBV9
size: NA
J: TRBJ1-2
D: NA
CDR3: CASSSPGSYGYTF
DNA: TGTGCCAGCAGCTCTCCGGGGTCCTATGGCTACACCTTC

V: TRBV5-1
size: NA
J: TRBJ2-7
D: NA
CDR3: CASSLAGGDHEQYF
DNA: TGCGCCAGCAGCTTGGCCGGCGGGGACCACGAGCAGTACTTC

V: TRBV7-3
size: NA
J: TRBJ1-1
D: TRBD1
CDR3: CASSPRHNRGSLAFF
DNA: TGTGCCAGCAGCCCACGACATAACAGGGGGAGTTTGGCTTTCTTT

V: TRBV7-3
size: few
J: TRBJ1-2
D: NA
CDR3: CASSLRGEKGYTF
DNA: TGTGCCAGCAGCTTACGGGGAGAGAAGGGCTACACCTTC

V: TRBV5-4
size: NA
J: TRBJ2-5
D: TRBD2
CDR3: CASRVAGGETQYF
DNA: TGTGCCAGCAGGGTAGCGGGGGGCGAGACCCAGTACTTC

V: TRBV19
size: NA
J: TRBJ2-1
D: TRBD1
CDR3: CASRQGWGQAANEQFF
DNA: TGTGCCAGTAGACAGGGGTGGGGACAGGCGGCCAATGAGCAGTTCTTC

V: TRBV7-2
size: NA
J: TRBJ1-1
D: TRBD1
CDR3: CASSPRQGAGEAFF
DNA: TGTGCCAGCAGCCCTCGACAGGGGGCGGGAGAAGCTTTCTTT

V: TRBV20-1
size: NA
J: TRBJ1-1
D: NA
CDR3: CSANGNTEAFF
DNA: TGCAGTGCTAACGGGAACACTGAAGCTTTCTTT

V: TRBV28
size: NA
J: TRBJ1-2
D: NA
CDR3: CASSLDTANYGYTF
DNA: TGTGCCAGCAGTTTAGACACCGCTAACTATGGCTACACCTTC

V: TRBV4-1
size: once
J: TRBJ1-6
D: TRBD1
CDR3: CASSQEWDRGSTQRAPLHF
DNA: TGCGCCAGCAGCCAAGAATGGGACAGGGGAAGTACCCAACGAGCACCCCTCCACTTT

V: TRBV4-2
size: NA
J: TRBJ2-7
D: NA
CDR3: CASSPITGDYEQYF
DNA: TGTGCCAGCAGCCCCATAACGGGAGACTACGAGCAGTACTTC

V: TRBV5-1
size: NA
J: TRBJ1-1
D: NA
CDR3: CASSGGVNTEAFF
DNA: TGCGCCAGCAGCGGCGGCGTGAACACTGAAGCTTTCTTT

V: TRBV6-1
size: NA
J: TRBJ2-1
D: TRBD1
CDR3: CASNEGQGAMNEQFF
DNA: TGTGCCAGCAATGAAGGACAGGGGGCAATGAATGAGCAGTTCTTC

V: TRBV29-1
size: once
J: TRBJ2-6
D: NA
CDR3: CSVEGGYGANVLTF
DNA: TGCAGCGTTGAAGGGGGCTATGGGGCCAACGTCCTGACTTTC

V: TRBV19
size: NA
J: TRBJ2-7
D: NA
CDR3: CASSTQGGPYEQYF
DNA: TGTGCCAGTAGTACCCAGGGAGGACCCTACGAGCAGTACTTC

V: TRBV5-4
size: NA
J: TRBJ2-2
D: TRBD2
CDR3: CASSPAGGGVGGELFF
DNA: TGTGCCAGCAGCCCTGCCGGCGGGGGGGTTGGCGGGGAGCTGTTTTTT

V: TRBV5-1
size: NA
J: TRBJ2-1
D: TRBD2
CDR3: CASSSRGTSGPSYNEQFF
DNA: TGCGCCAGCAGCAGCCGCGGGACTAGCGGACCCTCCTACAATGAGCAGTTCTTC

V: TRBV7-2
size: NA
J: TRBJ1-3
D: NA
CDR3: CASSFIQGSGNTIYF
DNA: TGTGCCAGCAGCTTTATTCAGGGCTCTGGAAACACCATATATTTT

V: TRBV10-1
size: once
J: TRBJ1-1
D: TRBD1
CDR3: CASRGQGNTEAFF
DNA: TGCGCCAGCAGGGGACAGGGTAACACTGAAGCTTTCTTT

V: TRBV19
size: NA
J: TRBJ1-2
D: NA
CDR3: CASSIGAGSGGYTF
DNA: TGTGCCAGTAGTATAGGGGCGGGCTCTGGGGGCTACACCTTC

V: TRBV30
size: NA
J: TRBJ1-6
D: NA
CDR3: CACAGEVRSPLHF
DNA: TGTGCCTGTGCGGGGGAAGTACGATCACCCCTCCACTTT

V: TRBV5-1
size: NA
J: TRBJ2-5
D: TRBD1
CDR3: CASSKGTGWETQYF
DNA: TGCGCCAGCAGCAAAGGGACAGGGTGGGAGACCCAGTACTTC

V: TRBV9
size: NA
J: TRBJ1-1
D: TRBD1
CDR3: CASSPRGQGNTEAFF
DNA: TGTGCCAGCAGCCCAAGGGGACAGGGAAACACTGAAGCTTTCTTT

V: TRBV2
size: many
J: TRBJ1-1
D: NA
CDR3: CASSDGIPLIAFF
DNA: TGTGCCAGCAGTGACGGGATCCCCCTCATAGCTTTCTTT